These 26 T cell receptor beta chains were all obtained from the same sample, sequenced in a study of identical twins. TCRdb processed the 5' RACE reads anew with MiXCR; each CDR3 protein has one entry. This table has 350,000 or so distinct CDR3 sequences, approximately 10% appearing once. Input material: naive T cells sorted from blood. The receptors were sampled from a woman aged 45-65 years in good health.

The rearrangement uses TRBV19 and TRBJ2-3, with TRBD2 matching over 10 bases. Unmatched junction bases numbered 6, after V lost 9 bases and J lost 6 bases. Germline CDR1 is LNHDA and CDR2 is SQIVND (reference sequence). The CDR3 is 13 amino acids. CDR3 nucleotides: TGTGCCAGCCACCTAGCGGGAGAGGATACGCAGTATTTT. This sequence encodes CASHLAGEDTQYF.

The table lists this clonotype with many counts. The rearrangement joins TRBV12-3 or TRBV12-4 to TRBJ1-5; D is unclear. Between the trimmed V and J ends, which lost 1 base and 7 bases, there was a span of 8 bases. The CDR3 has 13 amino acids. The DNA for the CDR3 is TGTGCCAGCAGTTTAGTGCTAGGGCAGCCCCAGCATTTT. It encodes CASSLVLGQPQHF.

V and J are TRBV20-1 and TRBJ2-5; 7 bases are shared with TRBD2. This CDR3 is 11 amino acids long. With 5 bases clipped from V and 10 bases from J, the junction kept 7 bases outside the gene matches. The V gene's germline CDR1 is DFQATT and CDR2 SNEGSKA (reference sequence). The CDR3 is CSAHPGLLQYF. DNA for the CDR3: TGCAGTGCTCATCCGGGACTACTCCAGTACTTC.

The sample holds a few counts of this clonotype. The chain employs TRBV12-3 or TRBV12-4 and TRBJ2-1; TRBD2 matches at 9 bases. The CDR3 is 16 amino acids. V shed 6 bases, J shed 2 bases, and the junction held 8 bases outside the gene matches. The chain's CDR3 is CASRLLAGMTYNEQFF. In DNA form, the CDR3 reads TGTGCCAGCAGGCTGCTAGCGGGGATGACCTACAATGAGCAGTTCTTC.

This clonotype was recorded many times. V usage is TRBV12-3 or TRBV12-4 and J usage is TRBJ2-3; D unclear. Deletions cut 9 bases from V and 3 bases from J, with 10 bases between. This CDR3 has 12 residues. The CDR3: CASGDATDTQYF. CDR3 DNA sequence: TGTGCCAGTGGAGATGCTACAGATACGCAGTATTTT.

This clonotype has at least ten counts. The chain has TRBV12-3 or TRBV12-4 and TRBJ2-5; no definite D call. V gave up 3 bases and J gave up 2 bases, with 10 bases separating them. The CDR3 is 14 amino acids. The DNA for the CDR3 is TGTGCCAGCAGTTTTTCTCTGGGTCAAGAGACCCAGTACTTC. This gives the protein CASSFSLGQETQYF.

This clonotype was counted only a few times. The chain is built from TRBV2 and TRBJ2-7; the D is unclear. The ends were cut back, 2 bases at V and 4 bases at J, with 6 bases in the middle. The CDR3 is 12 residues long. CDR1 is SNHLY, CDR2 FYNNEI, per germline. CDR3 loop: CASSESEYEQYV. The CDR3 DNA is TGTGCCAGCAGTGAAAGTGAGTACGAGCAGTACGTC.

This clonotype was seen a handful of times. This chain joins TRBV24-1 and TRBJ2-1; the D gene is possibly TRBD1 (6 bases). Germline CDR1 reads KGHDR; CDR2 reads SFDVKD. The V and J ends lost 3 bases and 6 bases respectively, with 17 bases between them. The CDR3 loop spans 16 amino acids. This CDR3 is CATSDLDRSAGNEQFF. The CDR3 nucleotides read TGTGCCACCAGTGATCTTGACAGGTCGGCAGGCAATGAGCAGTTCTTC.

In its sample, this clonotype was seen a few times. This chain uses TRBV3-1 with TRBJ2-5; 12 nucleotides align to TRBD2. The CDR3 has 18 residues. V was pared by 2 bases and J by 0 bases, with 7 bases of the junction left unmatched. Germline CDR1 LGHDT, CDR2 YNNKEL (reference sequence). CDR3 bases: TGTGCCAGCAGCCAACTAGCGGGAGGGATTTCGTACCAAGAGACCCAGTACTTC. Protein sequence: CASSQLAGGISYQETQYF.

This clonotype was seen ten or more times. The CDR3 DNA reads as TGTGCCATCAGCTACAGGGGAAGAAAGACAGATACGCAGTATTTT. Amino acid sequence: CAISYRGRKTDTQYF. The V gene is TRBV10-3, the J gene TRBJ2-3; 7 bases line up with TRBD1. CDR1 ENHRY and CDR2 SYGVKD come from the germline V gene. J gave up 3 bases and V 6 bases, and 9 bases lay outside the gene matches. The CDR3 extends over 15 amino acids.

In this sample, this clonotype turned up a few times. The rearrangement uses TRBV7-6 and TRBJ2-1, with 11 bases aligning to TRBD2. Germline loops: CDR1 SGHVS, CDR2 FNYEAQ. The V segment lost 5 bases and the J segment 9 bases; nucleotides outside the gene matches: 9. There are 15 residues in the CDR3. CDR3 amino acids: CASSPGLAGFGEQFF. CDR3 DNA: TGTGCCAGCAGCCCTGGACTAGCGGGTTTTGGTGAGCAGTTCTTC.

This clonotype was found many times. V usage is TRBV29-1 and J usage is TRBJ1-5, with D unclear. CDR1 SQVTM and CDR2 ANQGSEA come from the germline V gene. This CDR3 has 12 amino acids. With 6 bases removed from V and 2 bases from J, the gap between germline ends came to 8 bases. As DNA, the CDR3 is TGCAGCGTAGGGTACGGCAATCAGCCCCAGCATTTT. This gives the protein CSVGYGNQPQHF.

This clonotype was observed at least ten times. This chain uses TRBV6-5 with TRBJ1-6; TRBD1 agrees at 7 bases. Germline loops: CDR1 MNHEY, CDR2 SVGAGI. The J segment lost 5 bases and the V segment lost 6 bases, leaving 7 bases of the junction unmatched. The CDR3 length is 15 residues. This CDR3 is CASRTATGNNSPLHF. The CDR3 DNA is TGTGCCAGCAGAACCGCGACAGGGAATAATTCACCCCTCCACTTT.

This clonotype was detected ten times or more. The chain has TRBV29-1 and TRBJ2-7, with D tentatively TRBD1 or TRBD2 (5 bases each). Germline-derived CDR1 and CDR2 are SQVTM and ANQGSEA. The ends were cut back, 6 bases at V and 2 bases at J, with 17 bases in the middle. The CDR3 spans 14 residues. In DNA, the CDR3 is TGCAGCGTCCCACCGGGACGGGAACCCTACGAGCAGTACGTC. Translating gives CSVPPGREPYEQYV.

At least ten counts were recorded for this clonotype. The chain links TRBV6-5 to TRBJ1-2; maybe TRBD1 (6 bases). Trimming left V 6 bases short and J 3 bases short, with 11 bases between. The V gene's germline CDR1 is MNHEY and CDR2 SVGAGI. The CDR3 consists of 13 residues. The CDR3 loop reads CASRPTGYYGYTF. The CDR3 region has the DNA TGTGCCAGCAGACCCACAGGGTACTATGGCTACACCTTC.

This clonotype was seen only a few times. V is TRBV12-3 or TRBV12-4 and J is TRBJ2-1; TRBD2 aligns across 8 bases. Unmatched junction bases numbered 6, after V lost 5 bases and J lost 6 bases. CDR3 length: 14 residues. CDR3 amino acids: CASSAGTRLNEQFF. DNA of the CDR3: TGTGCCAGCAGTGCCGGGACTAGGCTCAATGAGCAGTTCTTC.

This clonotype came up many times. The V call is TRBV5-1, the J call TRBJ1-1; D is unresolved. The CDR3 loop spans 13 amino acids. Germline-derived CDR1 and CDR2 are SGHRS and YFSETQ. The V and J ends lost 5 bases and 5 bases respectively, with 13 bases between them. The CDR3: CASSAGLRTEAFF. In nucleotides, the CDR3 is TGCGCCAGCAGTGCGGGCTTACGTACTGAAGCTTTCTTT.

The gene calls are TRBV9 and TRBJ2-1; TRBD2 matches at 7 bases. V was clipped by 0 bases and J by 6 bases; unmatched bases: 9. The germline V gene encodes CDR1 SGDLS and CDR2 YYNGEE. The CDR3 is 16 amino acids. This CDR3 reads CASSVVPGGYLNEQFF. For the CDR3, the DNA is TGTGCCAGCAGCGTAGTCCCGGGAGGCTACCTCAATGAGCAGTTCTTC. Supplemented by reference TRBV9 and TRBJ2-1, the full variable domain reads DSGVTQTPKHLITATGQRVTLRCSPRSGDLSVYWYQQSLDQGLQFLIQYYNGEERAKGNILERFSAQQFPDLHSELNLSSLELGDSALYFCASSVVPGGYLNEQFFGPGTRLTVL.

Of note for this clonotype: Relative to the germline gene, one junction end is altered; a read error may explain this. This chain links TRBV15 with TRBJ1-1; the D is unclear. Germline loops: CDR1 LNHNV, CDR2 YYDKDF (reference sequence). The CDR3 sequence is 12 residues long. Written as DNA, the CDR3 is TGCGCCACCAGCAGAGAAATAGCTGAAGCTTTCTTT. Translated, it gives CATSREIAEAFF.

There are a few counts of this clonotype. The chain combines TRBV11-2 with TRBJ2-5; D might be TRBD1 or TRBD2, each matching 5 bases. V shed 5 bases and J shed 2 bases, with 9 bases lying between them. The length of the CDR3 is 13 residues. CDR1 and CDR2 from the germline V gene are SGHAT and FQNNGV. CDR3 DNA sequence: TGTGCCAGCAGCCGGGGCCAGCAAGAGACCCAGTACTTC. Translating gives CASSRGQQETQYF.

The gene calls are TRBV5-1 and TRBJ2-4; 12 nucleotides match TRBD2. V lost 4 bases, J lost 5 bases, and 7 bases stayed unmatched. CDR3 length: 16 amino acids. The germline CDR1 and CDR2 sequences are SGHRS and YFSETQ. The CDR3 is CASSGGLAGGENIQYF. The DNA of the CDR3 is TGCGCCAGCAGCGGGGGACTAGCGGGCGGGGAAAACATTCAGTACTTC. Full variable domain (outside the CDR3, taken from reference TRBV5-1 and TRBJ2-4): KAGVTQTPRYLIKTRGQQVTLSCSPISGHRSVSWYQQTPGQGLQFLFEYFSETQRNKGNFPGRFSGRQFSNSRSEMNVSTLELGDSALYLCASSGGLAGGENIQYFGAGTRLSVL.

This clonotype was seen at least ten times. The chain recombines TRBV15 with TRBJ1-2, with 9 positions matching TRBD1. The CDR3 spans 15 residues. Germline values: CDR1 LNHNV, CDR2 YYDKDF (reference sequence). The J segment lost 6 bases and the V segment lost 5 bases, leaving 10 bases of the junction unmatched. CDR3: CATSQLRTGANGYTF. CDR3 bases: TGTGCCACCAGCCAACTGCGGACAGGGGCCAATGGCTACACCTTC.

This clonotype was detected a few times. The chain couples TRBV20-1 to TRBJ2-2; D unclear. This CDR3 has 14 amino acids. V lost 0 bases and J 1 base, leaving 6 bases between the germline ends. Germline-derived CDR1 and CDR2 are DFQATT and SNEGSKA (reference sequence). The CDR3: CSARDSRNTGELFF. The CDR3 DNA is TGCAGTGCTAGAGATAGTCGGAACACCGGGGAGCTGTTTTTT.

This clonotype was seen ten or more times. The chain carries TRBV27 and TRBJ2-1; 13 nucleotides line up with TRBD2. After removal of 3 bases from V and 7 bases from J, the junction contained 3 bases not matched to a gene. The CDR3 sequence is 15 residues long. Germline lookup yields CDR1 MNHEY and CDR2 SMNVEV (reference sequence). The CDR3 here is CASSLGTSGMNEQFF. The CDR3 DNA sequence: TGTGCCAGCAGTTTGGGGACTAGCGGGATGAATGAGCAGTTCTTC.

The chain recombines TRBV6-6 with TRBJ2-7; D is unclear. V was shortened by 2 bases and J by 6 bases, with 5 bases between the two germline ends. Germline V gene sequence: CDR1 MNHNY, CDR2 SVGAGI (reference sequence). This CDR3 comprises 11 residues. The CDR3 nucleotides are TGTGCCAGCAGTTACGCGCTCGAGCAGTACTTC. This codes for CASSYALEQYF.

This clonotype appeared many times. The chain is built from TRBV5-1 and TRBJ2-5, with D uncertain. Germline values: CDR1 SGHRS, CDR2 YFSETQ. There are 14 residues in the CDR3. V dropped 3 bases and J dropped 2 bases, with 11 bases sitting between them. CDR3: CASSSPGLQETQYF. CDR3 bases: TGCGCCAGCAGCTCCCCTGGCTTGCAAGAGACCCAGTACTTC. The whole variable domain, filled in from reference TRBV5-1 and TRBJ2-5, reads KAGVTQTPRYLIKTRGQQVTLSCSPISGHRSVSWYQQTPGQGLQFLFEYFSETQRNKGNFPGRFSGRQFSNSRSEMNVSTLELGDSALYLCASSSPGLQETQYFGPGTRLLVL.